The 8 T cell receptor beta chains given below trace back to one sample, sequenced in a study of identical twins. One entry per CDR3 protein results from TCRdb running MiXCR on the 5' RACE reads. The sample lists about 470,000 distinct CDR3 sequences, roughly a quarter occurring once. The same sample was also studied in work on T cells expressing NK-cell markers.

The sample was CD4+ T cells sorted from blood. The receptor set was obtained from a young woman in good health.

V usage is TRBV7-2 and J usage is TRBJ2-3; 9 bases line up with TRBD2. Germline V gives CDR1 SGHTA, CDR2 FQGNSA. V dropped 5 bases and J dropped 10; count of bases not matched to a gene: 7. The CDR3 length is 13 residues. For the CDR3, the DNA is TGTGCCAGCAGCCCCTCACGCGGGGGGGCGCAGTATTTT. Protein sequence: CASSPSRGGAQYF.

The chain joins TRBV5-1 to TRBJ2-7, with 7 positions matching TRBD2. With V trimmed by 3 bases and J by 7 bases, 10 bases remained unmatched. CDR1 is SGHRS, CDR2 YFSETQ, per germline. This CDR3 has 14 residues. The CDR3 DNA reads TGCGCCAGCAGCTCGTCATCTAGCGGTCATGAGCAGTACTTC. Its protein is CASSSSSSGHEQYF. The whole variable domain, filled in from reference TRBV5-1 and TRBJ2-7, reads KAGVTQTPRYLIKTRGQQVTLSCSPISGHRSVSWYQQTPGQGLQFLFEYFSETQRNKGNFPGRFSGRQFSNSRSEMNVSTLELGDSALYLCASSSSSSGHEQYFGPGTRLTVT.

The rearrangement links TRBV7-2 to TRBJ1-1, with D hard to call. CDR1 is SGHTA, CDR2 FQGNSA, per germline. CDR3 size: 12 residues. Trimming took off 3 bases at V and 11 bases at J, with 13 bases between the two ends. CDR3 bases: TGTGCCAGCAGCTTCGAGCCGTCTCGGGCTTTCTTT. Translation gives CASSFEPSRAFF.

In its sample, this clonotype was seen a few times. The CDR3 protein is CASRSRDRGEKLFF. In nucleotides, the CDR3 is TGTGCCAGCAGATCCAGGGACAGAGGGGAAAAACTGTTTTTT. The gene calls are TRBV12-3 or TRBV12-4 and TRBJ1-4, with 7 bases lining up with TRBD1. Trimming at V came to 6 bases and at J to 8 bases, leaving 9 bases not matched to a gene. The CDR3 spans 14 residues.

Only a few counts were recorded for this clonotype. The chain carries TRBV15 and TRBJ1-2; D may be TRBD1 (6 bases). CDR1 and CDR2 from the germline V gene are LNHNV and YYDKDF (reference sequence). The CDR3 has 13 amino acids. Trimming pared 6 bases from V and 4 bases from J, leaving 12 bases between. CDR3 bases: TGTGCCACCAGTAACAGGGCGGCCTATGGCTACACCTTC. It specifies CATSNRAAYGYTF. Filled out from reference TRBV15 and TRBJ1-2, the complete variable domain reads DAMVIQNPRYQVTQFGKPVTLSCSQTLNHNVMYWYQQKSSQAPKLLFHYYDKDFNNEADTPDNFQSRRPNTSFCFLDIRSPGLGDTAMYLCATSNRAAYGYTFGSGTRLTVV.

The chain joins TRBV4-3 to TRBJ1-2; no clear D gene. The germline V and J ends were trimmed by 0 bases and 4 bases, with 15 bases remaining between them. The CDR3 totals 16 residues. Germline loops: CDR1 LGHNA, CDR2 YSLEER. The CDR3 sequence is CASSQEWSGTAYGYTF. As DNA, the CDR3 is TGCGCCAGCAGCCAAGAATGGTCCGGCACAGCCTATGGCTACACCTTC.

This clonotype was observed a handful of times. V gene TRBV11-2 combines with J gene TRBJ2-7; the match to TRBD2 covers 7 bases. V lost 4 bases to trimming and J lost 7 bases; unmatched junction nucleotides: 7. The CDR3 length is 13 residues. Germline V gene sequence: CDR1 SGHAT, CDR2 FQNNGV. The CDR3 nucleotides read TGTGCCAGCAGCTCAGTAGGGGAGGGGGAGCAGTACTTC. Amino acid sequence: CASSSVGEGEQYF.

This chain links TRBV9 with TRBJ2-3, with D perhaps TRBD2 (7 bases). The ends were cut back, 2 bases at V and 2 bases at J, with 18 bases in the middle. The CDR3 runs 17 residues. Germline CDR1 reads SGDLS; CDR2 reads YYNGEE. CDR3 nucleotides: TGTGCCAGCAGCGTCCGGGGGGCGGGAGCTAACACAGATACGCAGTATTTT. It yields the protein CASSVRGAGANTDTQYF.